Shown below are 11 T cell receptor beta chains from a single sample sequenced in a study of cytomegalovirus exposure and HLA in healthy donors. The PCR made use of 60 Vbeta and 13 Jbeta primers. Only in-frame clones appear in the TCRdb table, and some are missing; sequencing was by immunoSEQ multiplex PCR. The table records approximately 150,000 clones, almost 75% of them present only once. Sequencing was performed on PBMCs. These receptors were collected from a woman aged 18-29 years in good health and CMV-seropositive.

The rearrangement links TRBV4-3 to TRBJ1-4; no firm D call. V was trimmed by 1 base and J by 3 bases, leaving 12 bases between them. CDR3 length equals 16 residues. CDR1 is LGHNA and CDR2 is YSLEER in the germline V gene. In DNA form, the CDR3 reads TGCGCCAGCAGCCAAGCCCAACGGAGGTCTAATGAAAAACTGTTTTTT. Residues: CASSQAQRRSNEKLFF.

V is TRBV7-9 and J is TRBJ2-7, with TRBD1 as a possible D gene (9 bases). Trimming left V 4 bases short and J 3 bases short, with 25 bases between. CDR3 size: 18 residues. From germline, CDR1 is SEHNR and CDR2 FQNEAQ (reference sequence). The CDR3 DNA follows: TGTGCCAGCAGCTCTGGGACAGGGAAAGCGGGGGACTTCTACGAGCAGTACTTC. Protein: CASSSGTGKAGDFYEQYF. The complete variable domain, with remaining parts taken from reference TRBV7-9 and TRBJ2-7, reads DTGVSQNPRHKITKRGQNVTFRCDPISEHNRLYWYRQTLGQGPEFLTYFQNEAQLEKSRLLSDRFSAERPKGSFSTLEIQRTEQGDSAMYLCASSSGTGKAGDFYEQYFGPGTRLTVT.

This clone was found a few times. V usage is TRBV5-4 and J usage is TRBJ1-6; the match to TRBD1 covers 7 bases. The CDR3 is 14 residues long. Germline V gene data show CDR1 as SGHNT and CDR2 as YYREEE (reference sequence). Unmatched junction bases numbered 5, after V lost 3 bases and J lost 8 bases. The CDR3 sequence is CASSSGTEDSPLHF. The CDR3 DNA reads as TGTGCCAGCAGCTCCGGGACAGAAGATTCACCCCTCCACTTT.

The chain couples TRBV5-1 to TRBJ2-1; D is perhaps TRBD2 (6 bases). The germline V gene encodes CDR1 SGHRS and CDR2 YFSETQ. The CDR3 covers 11 residues. Trimming took 3 bases from V and 11 from J, leaving 9 bases between them. The CDR3 DNA sequence: TGCGCCAGCAGCTCCGGACTAAAGCAGTTCTTC. Amino acids: CASSSGLKQFF.

The chain links TRBV13 to TRBJ2-7; 9 bases align to TRBD1. Germline V gives CDR1 PRHDT, CDR2 FYEKMQ (reference sequence). After removal of 8 bases from V and 2 bases from J, the junction contained 4 bases not matched to a gene. The CDR3 is made up of 13 amino acids. CDR3 nucleotide sequence: TGTGCCAGCCTCGACAGGGGGACCTACGAGCAGTACTTC. This codes for CASLDRGTYEQYF.

This chain uses TRBV30 with TRBJ1-1, with D possibly TRBD1 on 6 matching bases. V was cut by 7 bases and J by 0 bases, with 9 bases left in between. The CDR3 covers 12 residues. Per germline, CDR1 GTSNPN and CDR2 SVGIG (reference sequence). The CDR3 region has the DNA TGTGCCTCCCAGGGGCTGAACACTGAAGCTTTCTTT. Its protein is CASQGLNTEAFF.

J is TRBJ2-6 and V is TRBV19; the match to TRBD2 covers 9 bases. The CDR3 spans 17 residues. Germline V gives CDR1 LNHDA, CDR2 SQIVND (reference sequence). J gave up 0 bases and V 3 bases, and 3 bases lay outside the gene matches. CDR3 residues: CASSIAGGLSGANVLTF. The CDR3 nucleotides are TGTGCCAGTAGTATTGCGGGGGGGCTCTCTGGGGCCAACGTCCTGACTTTC.

This clone was counted a few times. J is TRBJ2-7 and V is TRBV28; D may be TRBD2 (6 bases). The CDR3 length is 13 residues. Per the germline V gene, CDR1 is MDHEN and CDR2 is SYDVKM. The V gene lost 6 bases and the J gene lost 4 bases, with 13 bases spanning the gap. The CDR3 region has the DNA TGTGCCAGCAGCCAACCTGGGGGGTACGAGCAGTACTTC. Translated, it gives CASSQPGGYEQYF.

The chain has TRBV7-8 and TRBJ1-1, with TRBD1 matching 8 bases. V lost 5 bases, J lost 10 bases, and 9 bases stayed unmatched. CDR3 size: 13 residues. In germline, CDR1 is SGHVS, CDR2 FQNEAQ. The CDR3, as DNA: TGTGCCAGCAGCCTGGACAGGGTAGCGGTAGCTTTCTTT. It codes for CASSLDRVAVAFF.

The V and J genes are TRBV6-6 and TRBJ1-2; D not certain. With 2 bases removed from V and 2 bases from J, the gap between germline ends came to 9 bases. The CDR3 runs 14 residues. The germline V gene has CDR1 MNHNY and CDR2 SVGAGI (reference sequence). This CDR3 reads CASSYLELNYGYTF. Here the CDR3 DNA reads TGTGCCAGCAGTTACCTTGAGTTGAACTATGGCTACACCTTC.

The chain employs TRBV19 and TRBJ2-1; TRBD1 matches 8 bases. This CDR3 comprises 14 residues. Germline V gene data show CDR1 as LNHDA and CDR2 as SQIVND (reference sequence). The V segment lost 4 bases and the J segment 9 bases; nucleotides outside the gene matches: 8. CDR3 in DNA: TGTGCCAGTAGTACAGGGGGCGCGAGTGTTGAGCAGTTCTTC. Protein product: CASSTGGASVEQFF.